This T cell receptor (beta chain) is from a study of T-cell reconstitution after alpha-beta-depleted transplantation in children. With respect to this clonotype: Its antigen is unidentified.

General study findings and limits: Reports say that about two months after transplant, the alpha-beta T cells came out of several hundred graft clones that had expanded. T-cell counts and diversity were attributed mostly to newly produced T cells one year after transplant. Surviving recipient T cells and thymic progenitors underlay high day-60 TCRbeta diversity in some patients.

Construction of the TCRbeta library involved unique molecular identifiers. MiXCR, applied by TCRdb to the PCR reads, yields one record per CDR3 protein. The data hold about 130,000 distinct CDR3 sequences, with about 9.6% observed a single time. CDR3 length: 15 residues. CDR1 and CDR2 (germline): SEHNR, FQNEAQ (reference sequence). Losses at the gene ends were 4 bases for V and 5 bases for J; bases not matched to a gene: 9. This TCR was recovered from a girl under three years old who had a stem cell transplant for combined immunodeficiency, so the T cells may come from the graft donor. The sequencing here drew on PBMCs, mostly from graft donor cells, taken 180 days after TCRalphabeta/CD19-depleted stem cell transplant. The rearrangement uses TRBV7-9 and TRBJ2-5; 8 bases are a match to TRBD1. CDR3 sequence: CASSSGQGRVETQYF. The CDR3 region has the DNA TGTGCCAGCAGCTCAGGACAGGGTCGAGTGGAGACCCAGTACTTC.